This T cell receptor (beta chain) was sequenced for a study of persistence of HIV-infected CD4 T cells. In the study overall: Multiple blood draws of up to 180 mL, except a couple of donors with single leukapheresis.

Notes on this clone: Its specificity is not known.

Germline V gene data show CDR1 as SGHRS and CDR2 as YFSETQ. This CDR3 has 14 amino acids. V was pared by 4 bases and J by 6 bases, with 14 bases between. The libraries were made with immunoSEQ version 4 in survey mode. TCRdb keeps only in-frame clones here, not all; method: immunoSEQ multiplex PCR. Altogether about 46,000 clones are present, 80% to 90% being singletons, with the ten largest covering 2.5% to 4%. Anti-CD3/anti-CD28 beads served as a nonspecific positive control stimulus. Sorting of responding CD4+ T cells relied on upregulated CD40 ligand together with CD69. CD4+ T cell counts exceeded 400 cells/uL; CMV serology was positive. For 18 hours, CD8-depleted PBMCs received anti-CD28/CD49d costimulation, a CD40-blocking antibody and enfuvirtide.

The receptor was derived from an adult woman with HIV who was CMV-seropositive. Specimen: CD4+ T cells sorted from PBMCs after approximately 19-hour stimulation, collected from a patient who received antiretroviral therapy. The chain is built from TRBV5-1 and TRBJ2-1; D is possibly TRBD2 (7 bases). In DNA form, the CDR3 reads TGCGCCAGCAGCCTGGGGGGGCTGGGCAATGAGCAGTTCTTC. It codes for CASSLGGLGNEQFF.